Below, 16 T cell receptor beta chains from the same sample are listed, as sequenced in a study of blood T cell repertoires in COVID-19. Clones were sequenced by immunoSEQ multiplex PCR, and TCRdb holds only the in-frame ones, with some missing. This sample has 400,000 or so clones; approximately 91% occur once, and the top ten carry roughly 2%. The sequencing sample was made of PBMCs or T cells enriched from blood (not recorded which). These TCRs come from a woman in her thirties or forties with acute COVID-19.

This sequence joins TRBV18 and TRBJ2-3, with a weak D call TRBD1 (5 bases). V lost 1 base and J 0 bases, leaving 17 bases between the germline ends. Germline V lookup: CDR1 KGHSH, CDR2 LQKENI. This CDR3 spans 18 amino acids. As DNA, the CDR3 is TGTGCCAGCTCACCACTTGCTCTAGGGGCCACTAGCACAGATACGCAGTATTTT. Its protein product is CASSPLALGATSTDTQYF.

V is TRBV5-4 and J is TRBJ2-5; 9 bases align to TRBD1. With 5 bases clipped from V and 4 bases from J, the junction kept 9 bases outside the gene matches. The germline gives CDR1 SGHNT, CDR2 YYREEE (reference sequence). The CDR3 is made up of 15 amino acids. CDR3: CASSFRTGDGETQYF. CDR3 DNA sequence: TGTGCCAGCAGTTTCCGGACAGGGGATGGAGAGACCCAGTACTTC. Full variable domain (rest looked up from reference TRBV5-4 and TRBJ2-5): ETGVTQSPTHLIKTRGQQVTLRCSSQSGHNTVSWYQQALGQGPQFIFQYYREEENGRGNFPPRFSGLQFPNYSSELNVNALELDDSALYLCASSFRTGDGETQYFGPGTRLLVL.

The J gene is TRBJ2-5, the V gene TRBV5-4, with D possibly matching TRBD1 (5 bases). The V gene lost 5 bases and the J gene lost 4 bases, with 12 bases spanning the gap. Germline assignment: CDR1 SGHNT and CDR2 YYREEE (reference sequence). This CDR3 comprises 13 residues. Here the CDR3 DNA reads TGTGCCAGCAGTTCTCCCAGGGCAGAGACCCAGTACTTC. Protein: CASSSPRAETQYF. Using reference TRBV5-4 and TRBJ2-5 for the parts outside the CDR3, the full variable domain is ETGVTQSPTHLIKTRGQQVTLRCSSQSGHNTVSWYQQALGQGPQFIFQYYREEENGRGNFPPRFSGLQFPNYSSELNVNALELDDSALYLCASSSPRAETQYFGPGTRLLVL.

This chain joins TRBV9 and TRBJ1-1; perhaps TRBD1 as D (5 bases). Germline V gives CDR1 SGDLS, CDR2 YYNGEE. V was cut by 0 bases and J by 0 bases, with 15 bases left in between. CDR3 length equals 17 residues. The CDR3 coding sequence is TGTGCCAGCAGCGTAGGAGTTAAGGGGATGATGAACACTGAAGCTTTCTTT. It translates to CASSVGVKGMMNTEAFF.

The J gene is TRBJ2-7, the V gene TRBV12-3 or TRBV12-4; D unresolved. Deletions cut 5 bases from V and 4 bases from J, with 12 bases between. CDR3 length: 13 residues. The CDR3 region has the DNA TGTGCCAGCAGTACCCCCGGTTCTTACGAGCAGTACTTC. Its protein is CASSTPGSYEQYF.

The chain has TRBV29-1 and TRBJ1-2; TRBD1 matches at 7 bases. The germline V gene has CDR1 SQVTM and CDR2 ANQGSEA. With V trimmed by 4 bases and J by 6 bases, 11 bases remained unmatched. The length of the CDR3 is 14 residues. Here the CDR3 DNA reads TGCAGCGTTGTTACAGGGGAAAGAAACCATGGCTACACCTTC. Amino acids: CSVVTGERNHGYTF.

The rearrangement uses TRBV6-1 and TRBJ2-7, with TRBD2 matching 11 bases. CDR1 MNHNS and CDR2 SASEGT come from the germline V gene. The CDR3 spans 17 residues. J gave up 0 bases and V 3 bases, and 7 bases lay outside the gene matches. The CDR3 nucleotides read TGTGCCAGCAGTGATCCTAGCGGGGGGTTCCTCTCCTACGAGCAGTACTTC. This gives the protein CASSDPSGGFLSYEQYF.

The chain employs TRBV11-3 and TRBJ2-5; a weak D match, TRBD2 (5 bases). The CDR3 spans 14 residues. Germline V gene lookup returns CDR1 SGHNT and CDR2 YENEEA. Trimming took 5 bases from V and 5 from J, leaving 15 bases between them. CDR3 nucleotide sequence: TGTGCCAGCAGCCCATCCGGGAATCAGGAGACCCAGTACTTC. Its translation: CASSPSGNQETQYF.

This rearrangement joins TRBV5-1 to TRBJ1-1, with D uncertain. The CDR3 is 13 amino acids. Trimming shortened V by 6 bases and J by 1 base, and 10 bases separated the two germline ends. Per germline, CDR1 SGHRS and CDR2 YFSETQ. The CDR3 DNA sequence: TGCGCCAGCATAAACCCAGGGAACACTGAAGCTTTCTTT. Its translation: CASINPGNTEAFF. Filled out from reference TRBV5-1 and TRBJ1-1, the complete variable domain reads KAGVTQTPRYLIKTRGQQVTLSCSPISGHRSVSWYQQTPGQGLQFLFEYFSETQRNKGNFPGRFSGRQFSNSRSEMNVSTLELGDSALYLCASINPGNTEAFFGQGTRLTVV.

The V call is TRBV7-9, the J call TRBJ2-5, with a tentative D call TRBD2 (6 bases). The V gene's germline CDR1 is SEHNR and CDR2 FQNEAQ (reference sequence). This CDR3 spans 18 amino acids. The V and J ends lost 5 bases and 1 base respectively, with 23 bases between them. The CDR3 is CASSPIPPRTTLQETQYF. In DNA form, the CDR3 reads TGTGCCAGCAGCCCAATTCCTCCCAGGACTACCCTCCAAGAGACCCAGTACTTC.

This chain uses TRBV6-5 with TRBJ1-5; the D is unclear. CDR3 length: 16 residues. V lost 0 bases, J lost 2 bases, and 11 bases lay in between. From germline, CDR1 is MNHEY and CDR2 SVGAGI. CDR3 sequence (DNA): TGTGCCAGCAGTTACTCTTCCGGGGATCGCAATCAGCCCCAGCATTTT. Protein: CASSYSSGDRNQPQHF.

The CDR3 protein is CASRAGGVQPQHF. CDR3 nucleotide sequence: TGTGCCAGTAGGGCGGGGGGCGTTCAGCCCCAGCATTTT. The rearrangement joins TRBV19 to TRBJ1-5, with a weak D call TRBD1 (6 bases). In germline, CDR1 is LNHDA, CDR2 SQIVND (reference sequence). V lost 6 bases and J lost 6, with 12 bases in between. The CDR3 length is 13 residues.

The genes are TRBV19 and TRBJ2-5; TRBD1 aligns across 8 bases. V lost 0 bases to trimming and J lost 5 bases; unmatched junction nucleotides: 2. Germline V gives CDR1 LNHDA, CDR2 SQIVND (reference sequence). The CDR3 runs 14 residues. This CDR3 is CASSIDRGRETQYF. CDR3 nucleotide sequence: TGTGCCAGTAGTATAGACAGGGGGCGGGAGACCCAGTACTTC.

The chain has TRBV28 and TRBJ1-5; tentatively, D is TRBD1 (6 bases). The length of the CDR3 is 14 residues. Trimming pared 5 bases from V and 12 bases from J, leaving 20 bases between. Germline-derived CDR1 and CDR2 are MDHEN and SYDVKM. The CDR3 sequence is CASSPPLGHLFQHF. CDR3 DNA sequence: TGTGCCAGCAGTCCACCCCTGGGACACCTATTCCAGCATTTT.

The chain links TRBV19 to TRBJ1-3, with 10 nucleotides matching TRBD1. Germline V CDR1 and CDR2: LNHDA, SQIVND (reference sequence). The CDR3 extends over 17 amino acids. The J segment lost 1 base and the V segment lost 4 bases, leaving 7 bases of the junction unmatched. DNA for the CDR3: TGTGCCAGTAGTACGTCCCGGGACAGGGGTTCTGGAAACACCATATATTTT. Translation: CASSTSRDRGSGNTIYF.

There are a few counts of this clone. The V and J genes are TRBV4-1 and TRBJ1-1; the D gene is possibly TRBD1 (5 bases). Germline loops: CDR1 MGHRA, CDR2 YSYEKL. V lost 4 bases, J lost 10 bases, and 16 bases lay in between. There are 13 residues in the CDR3. CDR3 sequence: CASSPQAGYVAFF. CDR3 coding DNA: TGCGCCAGCAGCCCTCAGGCAGGGTACGTAGCTTTCTTT.